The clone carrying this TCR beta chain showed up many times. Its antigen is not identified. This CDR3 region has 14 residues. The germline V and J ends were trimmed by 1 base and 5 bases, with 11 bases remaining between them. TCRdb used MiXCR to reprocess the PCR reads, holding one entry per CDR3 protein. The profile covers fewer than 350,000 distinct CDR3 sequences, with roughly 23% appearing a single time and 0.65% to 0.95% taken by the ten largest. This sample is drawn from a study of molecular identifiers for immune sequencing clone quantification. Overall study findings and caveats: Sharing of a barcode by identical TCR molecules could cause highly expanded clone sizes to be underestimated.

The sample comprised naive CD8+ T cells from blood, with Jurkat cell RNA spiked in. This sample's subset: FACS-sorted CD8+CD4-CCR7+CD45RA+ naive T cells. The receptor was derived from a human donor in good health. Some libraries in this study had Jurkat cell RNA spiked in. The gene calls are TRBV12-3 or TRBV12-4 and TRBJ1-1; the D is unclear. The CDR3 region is CASSLGTHGTEAFF. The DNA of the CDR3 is TGTGCCAGCAGTTTAGGCACCCATGGGACTGAAGCTTTCTTT.